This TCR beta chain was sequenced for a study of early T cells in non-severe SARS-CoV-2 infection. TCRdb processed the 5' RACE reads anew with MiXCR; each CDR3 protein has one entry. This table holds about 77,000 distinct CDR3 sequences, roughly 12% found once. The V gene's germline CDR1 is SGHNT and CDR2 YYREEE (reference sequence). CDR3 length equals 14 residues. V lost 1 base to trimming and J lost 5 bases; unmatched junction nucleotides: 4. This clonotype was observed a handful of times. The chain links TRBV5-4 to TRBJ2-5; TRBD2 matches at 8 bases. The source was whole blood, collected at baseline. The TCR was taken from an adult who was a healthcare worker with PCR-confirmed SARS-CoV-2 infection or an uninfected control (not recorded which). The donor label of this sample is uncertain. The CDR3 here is CASSLTSGHETQYF. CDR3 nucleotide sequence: TGTGCCAGCAGCTTGACTAGCGGCCACGAGACCCAGTACTTC. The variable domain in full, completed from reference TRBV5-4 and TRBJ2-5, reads ETGVTQSPTHLIKTRGQQVTLRCSSQSGHNTVSWYQQALGQGPQFIFQYYREEENGRGNFPPRFSGLQFPNYSSELNVNALELDDSALYLCASSLTSGHETQYFGPGTRLLVL.